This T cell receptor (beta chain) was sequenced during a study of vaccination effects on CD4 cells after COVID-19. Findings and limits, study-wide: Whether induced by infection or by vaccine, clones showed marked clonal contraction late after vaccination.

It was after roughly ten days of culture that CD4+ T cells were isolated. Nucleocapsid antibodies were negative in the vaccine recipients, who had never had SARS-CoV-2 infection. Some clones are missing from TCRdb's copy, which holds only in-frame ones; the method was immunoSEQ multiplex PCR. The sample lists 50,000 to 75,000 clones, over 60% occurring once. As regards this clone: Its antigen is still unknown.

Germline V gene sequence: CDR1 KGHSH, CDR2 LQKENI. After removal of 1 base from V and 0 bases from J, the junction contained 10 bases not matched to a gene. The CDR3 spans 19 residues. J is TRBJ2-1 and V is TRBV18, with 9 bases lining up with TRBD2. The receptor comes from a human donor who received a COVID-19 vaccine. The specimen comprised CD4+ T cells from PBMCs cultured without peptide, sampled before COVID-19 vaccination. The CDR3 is CASSPLLTSGSSSYNEQFF. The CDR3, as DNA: TGTGCCAGCTCACCACTTTTAACTAGCGGGTCGAGCTCCTACAATGAGCAGTTCTTC.